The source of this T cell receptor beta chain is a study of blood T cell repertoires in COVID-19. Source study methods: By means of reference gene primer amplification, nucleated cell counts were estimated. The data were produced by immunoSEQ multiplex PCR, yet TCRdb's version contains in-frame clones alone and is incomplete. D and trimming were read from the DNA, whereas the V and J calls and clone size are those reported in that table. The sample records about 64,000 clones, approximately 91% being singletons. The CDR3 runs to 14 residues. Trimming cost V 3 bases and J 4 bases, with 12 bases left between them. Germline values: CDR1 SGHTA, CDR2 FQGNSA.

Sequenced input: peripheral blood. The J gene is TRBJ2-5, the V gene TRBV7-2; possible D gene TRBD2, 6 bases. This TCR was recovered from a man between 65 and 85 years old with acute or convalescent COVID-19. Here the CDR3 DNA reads TGTGCCAGCAGCTTGGAGGGGAGGATAGAGACCCAGTACTTC. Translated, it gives CASSLEGRIETQYF.